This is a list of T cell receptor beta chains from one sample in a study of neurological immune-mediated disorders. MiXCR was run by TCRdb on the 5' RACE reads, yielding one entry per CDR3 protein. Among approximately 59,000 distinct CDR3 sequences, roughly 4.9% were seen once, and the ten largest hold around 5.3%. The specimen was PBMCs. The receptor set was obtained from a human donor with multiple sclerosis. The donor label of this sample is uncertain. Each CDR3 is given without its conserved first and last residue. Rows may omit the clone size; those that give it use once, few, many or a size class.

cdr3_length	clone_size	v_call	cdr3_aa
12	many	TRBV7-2	ASSFSAGVYGYT
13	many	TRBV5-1	ASSWDRGSNQPQH
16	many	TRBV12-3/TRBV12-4	ASSPGRGLQRGGEKLF
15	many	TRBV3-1	ASSQDYGGMRADTQY
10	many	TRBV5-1	ASSLVTGVAF
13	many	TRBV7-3	ASSLSGSGATEAF
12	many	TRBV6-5	ASSYNGENTEAF
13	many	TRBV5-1	ASSLTGASNQPQH
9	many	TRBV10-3	AISESNEQF
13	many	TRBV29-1	SVVKQGFLADTQY
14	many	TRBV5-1	ASSLDGRTGPYEQY
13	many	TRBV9	ASSVAQGLNYGYT
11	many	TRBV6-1	ASNPLDHSPLH
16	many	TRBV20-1	SASGGGGGGSLQETQY
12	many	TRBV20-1	SASLTLARSGYT
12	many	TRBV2	ASRGWTGPGELF
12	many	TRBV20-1	SAGGQFSNQPQH
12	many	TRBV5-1	ASTLNSGANVLT
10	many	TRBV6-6	ASSYPEGTQY
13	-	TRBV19	ASSILRQGNQPQH
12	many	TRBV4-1	ASSPPGQGLTQY
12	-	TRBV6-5	ASSYSMPQGEQF
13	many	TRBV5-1	ASSPNRGANEKLF
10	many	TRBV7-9	ASSGEALLPF
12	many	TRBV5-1	ASSLGKARETQY
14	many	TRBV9	ASSATPGRTDSPLH
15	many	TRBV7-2	ASSFQVGGGRTDTQY
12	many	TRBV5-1	ASSPRTPGNTIY
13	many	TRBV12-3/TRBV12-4	ASSFRGSFRGKLF
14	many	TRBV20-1	SAREPNSQEAYEQY
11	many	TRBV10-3	AISGGQNEKLF
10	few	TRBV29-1	SVQTGDTEAF
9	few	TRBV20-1	GLTGNTEAF
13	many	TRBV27	ASSFGVATNEKLF
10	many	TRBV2	ASSEGGETQY
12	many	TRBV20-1	SARKDPIAGELF
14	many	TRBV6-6	ASSYKPGTENTEAF
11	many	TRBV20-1	SATGTGSYEQY
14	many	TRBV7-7	ASSLVAGVSGETQY
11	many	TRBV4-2	ASSQEGHYGYT
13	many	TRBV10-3	AISHRGQINYGYT
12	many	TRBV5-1	ASVRGGSTDTQY
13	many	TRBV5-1	ASSFLGTAGEKLF
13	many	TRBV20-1	SAITAVGDNQPQH
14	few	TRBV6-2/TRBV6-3	ASSFPRGDRTYEQY
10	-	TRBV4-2	ASSQDTQPQH
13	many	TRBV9	ASSAAGGAGQPQH
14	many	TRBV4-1	ASSPILEPSQLEAF
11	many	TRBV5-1	ASSPGGPYEQY
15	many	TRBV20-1	SARVPGGPEFYNEQF
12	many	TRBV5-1	ASSSQDSSTEAF
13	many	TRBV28	ASSLWASGEDEQF
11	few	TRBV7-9	ASSLGQGTGAF
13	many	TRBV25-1	ASSEYGDLDEKLF
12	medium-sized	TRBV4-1	ASSQGLAFNEQF